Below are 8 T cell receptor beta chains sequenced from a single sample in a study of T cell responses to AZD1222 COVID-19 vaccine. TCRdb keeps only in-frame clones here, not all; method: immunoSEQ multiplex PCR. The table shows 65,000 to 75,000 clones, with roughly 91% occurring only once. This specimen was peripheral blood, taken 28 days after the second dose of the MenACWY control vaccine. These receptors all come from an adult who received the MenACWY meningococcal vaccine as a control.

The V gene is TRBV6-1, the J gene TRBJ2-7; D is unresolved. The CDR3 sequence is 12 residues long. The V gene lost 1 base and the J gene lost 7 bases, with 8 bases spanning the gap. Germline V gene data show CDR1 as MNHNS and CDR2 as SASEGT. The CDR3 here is CASSEVSREQYF. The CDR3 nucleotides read TGTGCCAGCAGTGAAGTATCTCGGGAGCAGTACTTC.

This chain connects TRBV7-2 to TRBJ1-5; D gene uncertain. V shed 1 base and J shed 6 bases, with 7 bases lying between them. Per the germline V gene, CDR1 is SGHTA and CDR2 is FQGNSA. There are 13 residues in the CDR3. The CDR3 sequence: CASSLEASQPQHF. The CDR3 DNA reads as TGTGCCAGCAGCTTAGAGGCCAGTCAGCCCCAGCATTTT.

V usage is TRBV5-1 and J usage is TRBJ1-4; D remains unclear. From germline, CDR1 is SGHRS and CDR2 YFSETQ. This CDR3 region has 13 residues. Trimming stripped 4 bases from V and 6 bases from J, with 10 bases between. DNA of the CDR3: TGCGCCAGCAGCGAGAGTACCGATGAAAAACTGTTTTTT. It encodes CASSESTDEKLFF.

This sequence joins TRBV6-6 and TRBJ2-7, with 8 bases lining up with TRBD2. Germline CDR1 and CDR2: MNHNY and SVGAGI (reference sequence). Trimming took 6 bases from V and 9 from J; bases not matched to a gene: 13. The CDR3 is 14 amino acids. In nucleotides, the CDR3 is TGTGCCAGCAGCATCGAGGAGGCGGGGGGCGTGCAGTACTTC. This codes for CASSIEEAGGVQYF.

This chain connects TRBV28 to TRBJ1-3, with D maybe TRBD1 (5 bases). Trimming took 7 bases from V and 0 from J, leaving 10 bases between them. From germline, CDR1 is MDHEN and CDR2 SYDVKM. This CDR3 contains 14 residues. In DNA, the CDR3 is TGTGCCAGCAAAGAGGGACGCTCTGGAAACACCATATATTTT. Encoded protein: CASKEGRSGNTIYF. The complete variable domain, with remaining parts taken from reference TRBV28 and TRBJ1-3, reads DVKVTQSSRYLVKRTGEKVFLECVQDMDHENMFWYRQDPGLGLRLIYFSYDVKMKEKGDIPEGYSVSREKKERFSLILESASTNQTSMYLCASKEGRSGNTIYFGEGSWLTVV.

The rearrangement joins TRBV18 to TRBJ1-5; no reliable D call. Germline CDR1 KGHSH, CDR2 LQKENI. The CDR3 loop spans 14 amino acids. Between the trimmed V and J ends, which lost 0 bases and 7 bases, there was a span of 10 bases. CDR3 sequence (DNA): TGTGCCAGCTCACCACCAGGGAACGGACAGCCCCAGCATTTT. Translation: CASSPPGNGQPQHF.

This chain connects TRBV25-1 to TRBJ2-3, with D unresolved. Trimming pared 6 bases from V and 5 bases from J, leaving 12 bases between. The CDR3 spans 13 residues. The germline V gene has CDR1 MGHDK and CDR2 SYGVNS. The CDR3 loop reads CASSDGFGDTQYF. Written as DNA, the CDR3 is TGTGCCAGCAGCGACGGTTTTGGAGATACGCAGTATTTT.

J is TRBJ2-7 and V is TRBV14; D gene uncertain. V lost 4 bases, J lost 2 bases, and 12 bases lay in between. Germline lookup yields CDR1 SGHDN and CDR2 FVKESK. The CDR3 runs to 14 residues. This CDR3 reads CASSPQRTAYEQYF. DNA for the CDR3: TGTGCCAGCAGCCCTCAGAGGACCGCCTACGAGCAGTACTTC. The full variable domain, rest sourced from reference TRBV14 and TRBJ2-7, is EAGVTQFPSHSVIEKGQTVTLRCDPISGHDNLYWYRRVMGKEIKFLLHFVKESKQDESGMPNNRFLAERTGGTYSTLKVQPAELEDSGVYFCASSPQRTAYEQYFGPGTRLTVT.